The clone carrying this TCR beta chain appeared a single time. These data originate in a study of blood T cell repertoires in COVID-19. Study in general: In each case, the material was cDNA or gDNA derived from T cells, B-cell-depleted T cells, or PBMCs.

Study processing details: Amplified reference gene primers provided the basis for estimating nucleated cell counts. Assay used: immunoSEQ multiplex PCR; TCRdb lists only in-frame clones, some missing. For V, J and clone size, that table is used; D and trimming come from the DNA. The sample lists tens of thousands of clones, roughly nine tenths occurring once. The sequence derives from a man aged 50 to 59 with active COVID-19. The specimen was peripheral blood.

The CDR3 protein is CASTAALNYGYTF. For the CDR3, the DNA is TGTGCCAGCACCGCGGCTCTTAACTATGGCTACACCTTC. J is TRBJ1-2 and V is TRBV19; no reliable D call. CDR3 size: 13 residues. Germline V gene data show CDR1 as LNHDA and CDR2 as SQIVND (reference sequence). Trimming removed 9 bases from V and 1 base from J, with 12 bases in between.